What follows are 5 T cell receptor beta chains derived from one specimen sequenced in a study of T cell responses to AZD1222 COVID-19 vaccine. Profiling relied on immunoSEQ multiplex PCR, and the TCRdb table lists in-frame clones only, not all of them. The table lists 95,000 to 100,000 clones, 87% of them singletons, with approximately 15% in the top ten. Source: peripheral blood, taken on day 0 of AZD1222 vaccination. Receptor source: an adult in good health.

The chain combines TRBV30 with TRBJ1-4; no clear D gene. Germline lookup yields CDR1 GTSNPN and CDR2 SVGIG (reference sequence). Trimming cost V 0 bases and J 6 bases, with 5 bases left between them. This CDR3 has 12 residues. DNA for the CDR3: TGTGCCTGGAGTGTGGGGTATGAAAAACTGTTTTTT. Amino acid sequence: CAWSVGYEKLFF.

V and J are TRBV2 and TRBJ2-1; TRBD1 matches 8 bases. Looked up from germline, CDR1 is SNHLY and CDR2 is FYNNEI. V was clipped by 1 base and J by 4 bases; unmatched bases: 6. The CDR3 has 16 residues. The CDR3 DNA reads TGTGCCAGCAGTGAAGGGTTAGACAGGGGATACAATGAGCAGTTCTTC. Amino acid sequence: CASSEGLDRGYNEQFF.

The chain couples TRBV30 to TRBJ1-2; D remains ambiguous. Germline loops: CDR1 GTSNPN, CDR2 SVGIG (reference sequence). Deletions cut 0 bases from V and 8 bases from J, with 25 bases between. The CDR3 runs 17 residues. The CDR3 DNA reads TGTGCCTGGAGTGTACAAGTCCCTACGACGGAGACTGACGGCTACACCTTC. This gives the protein CAWSVQVPTTETDGYTF.

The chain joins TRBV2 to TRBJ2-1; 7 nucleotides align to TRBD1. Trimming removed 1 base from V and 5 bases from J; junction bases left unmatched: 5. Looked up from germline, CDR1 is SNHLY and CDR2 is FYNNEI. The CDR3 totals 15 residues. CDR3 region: CASSEVGQENNEQFF. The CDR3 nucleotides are TGTGCCAGCAGTGAAGTTGGACAGGAGAACAATGAGCAGTTCTTC.

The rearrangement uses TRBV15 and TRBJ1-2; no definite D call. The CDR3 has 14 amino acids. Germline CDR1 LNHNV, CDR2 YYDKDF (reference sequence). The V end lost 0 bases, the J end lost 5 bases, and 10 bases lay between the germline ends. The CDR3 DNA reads TGTGCCACCAGCAGAGAATCAGGACCTTATGGCTACACCTTC. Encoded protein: CATSRESGPYGYTF.